These 20 T cell receptor beta chains share one sample of origin, sequenced in a study of control samples from healthy donors and cancer patients. Sequenced by immunoSEQ multiplex PCR; TCRdb stores in-frame clones only, minus some. The table lists tens of thousands of clones, 90% to 97% of them singletons. Sequencing was carried out using blood. The receptor source for this set is a woman aged 18-29 years in good health.

The chain is built from TRBV19 and TRBJ1-5; D unresolved. Trimming cost V 6 bases and J 3 bases, with 18 bases left between them. Germline V gene lookup returns CDR1 LNHDA and CDR2 SQIVND (reference sequence). The CDR3 has 16 residues. CDR3 DNA: TGTGCCAGTAGCCTCCGGGCAGGACTTTACAATCAGCCCCAGCATTTT. Encoded protein: CASSLRAGLYNQPQHF.

This chain connects TRBV4-1 to TRBJ2-1, with D uncertain. V gave up 0 bases and J gave up 9 bases, with 6 bases separating them. The germline gives CDR1 MGHRA, CDR2 YSYEKL. This CDR3 contains 12 residues. DNA for the CDR3: TGCGCCAGCAGCCAAGAATTGCGTGAGCAGTTCTTC. Translation gives CASSQELREQFF.

J is TRBJ2-7 and V is TRBV19; no reliable D call. CDR1 and CDR2 (germline): LNHDA, SQIVND (reference sequence). The V end lost 2 bases, the J end lost 6 bases, and 14 bases lay between the germline ends. This CDR3 is 14 amino acids long. CDR3 in amino acids: CASSINPGWGEQYF. For the CDR3, the DNA is TGTGCCAGTAGTATAAATCCAGGCTGGGGCGAGCAGTACTTC.

This chain uses TRBV2 with TRBJ2-1; 11 bases line up with TRBD2. V trimming: 2 bases; J trimming: 9 bases; junction bases outside the gene matches: 6. This CDR3 spans 15 amino acids. CDR1 and CDR2 from the germline V gene are SNHLY and FYNNEI. This chain's CDR3 is CASSENLAGGTEQFF. CDR3 nucleotides: TGTGCCAGCAGTGAAAATCTAGCGGGGGGCACTGAGCAGTTCTTC.

In its sample, this clone was seen a few times. The V call is TRBV9, the J call TRBJ2-2; TRBD2 is a possible D gene (6 bases). The CDR3 is made up of 17 amino acids. The germline CDR1 and CDR2 sequences are SGDLS and YYNGEE. V was trimmed by 2 bases and J by 4 bases, leaving 18 bases between them. Here the CDR3 reads CASSVSTGLLGTGELFF. The CDR3 bases are TGTGCCAGCAGCGTTAGTACGGGACTTCTGGGCACCGGGGAGCTGTTTTTT.

This clone was seen only once. The chain has TRBV6-1 and TRBJ1-1, with a tentative D call TRBD1 (5 bases). CDR3 length: 14 amino acids. V was shortened by 3 bases and J by 4 bases, with 12 bases between the two germline ends. CDR1 MNHNS and CDR2 SASEGT come from the germline V gene. The CDR3 region is CASSDLRGGTEAFF. CDR3 sequence (DNA): TGTGCCAGCAGTGACCTAAGGGGAGGCACTGAAGCTTTCTTT.

The chain links TRBV6-6 to TRBJ1-4; a weak D match, TRBD1 (5 bases). V gave up 5 bases and J gave up 4 bases, with 26 bases separating them. This CDR3 comprises 19 residues. Germline values: CDR1 MNHNY, CDR2 SVGAGI (reference sequence). CDR3 sequence: CASSPNPFRSGHINEKLFF. The CDR3 nucleotides read TGTGCCAGCAGTCCGAACCCCTTTCGTTCAGGACACATTAATGAAAAACTGTTTTTT.

V and J are TRBV5-1 and TRBJ1-1, with no clear D. CDR1 is SGHRS, CDR2 YFSETQ, per germline. CDR3 length equals 14 residues. The ends were cut back, 0 bases at V and 0 bases at J, with 6 bases in the middle. The CDR3 region is CASSLDVLNTEAFF. The CDR3 coding sequence is TGCGCCAGCAGCTTGGACGTCTTGAACACTGAAGCTTTCTTT.

The V gene is TRBV6-1, the J gene TRBJ1-2; 8 bases match TRBD1. The CDR3 extends over 14 amino acids. Losses at the gene ends were 3 bases for V and 4 bases for J; bases not matched to a gene: 4. Germline assignment: CDR1 MNHNS and CDR2 SASEGT. The CDR3 coding sequence is TGTGCCAGCAGTGATCTAGGACAGGGCTATGGCTACACCTTC. This encodes CASSDLGQGYGYTF.

The gene calls are TRBV9 and TRBJ2-5, with D hard to call. V was shortened by 0 bases and J by 4 bases, with 10 bases between the two germline ends. There are 14 residues in the CDR3. Germline CDR1 SGDLS, CDR2 YYNGEE. The CDR3 DNA reads TGTGCCAGCAGCGTAGACCCTAGAGGAGAGACCCAGTACTTC. This codes for CASSVDPRGETQYF.

CDR3 amino acids: CASSRQGYEKLFF. The CDR3, as DNA: TGTGCCAGCAGCCGACAAGGGTATGAAAAACTGTTTTTT. This chain links TRBV4-2 with TRBJ1-4; no clear D. Trimming shortened V by 4 bases and J by 6 bases, and 9 bases separated the two germline ends. Germline V gene sequence: CDR1 LGHNA, CDR2 YNFKEQ. CDR3 length: 13 amino acids.

This chain links TRBV2 with TRBJ2-1; D is undetermined. Germline CDR1 reads SNHLY; CDR2 reads FYNNEI. V lost 6 bases, J lost 7 bases, and 13 bases lay in between. This CDR3 comprises 13 residues. The CDR3 spells CASRQSLLNEQFF. CDR3 DNA sequence: TGTGCCAGCAGGCAAAGTTTGCTTAATGAGCAGTTCTTC.

V and J are TRBV5-1 and TRBJ2-7; TRBD1 is a possible D gene (6 bases). V was pared by 1 base and J by 7 bases, with 12 bases between. This CDR3 is 13 amino acids long. Germline V gene sequence: CDR1 SGHRS, CDR2 YFSETQ. CDR3 sequence: CASSLQGRWEQYF. CDR3 coding DNA: TGCGCCAGCAGCTTGCAGGGGCGATGGGAGCAGTACTTC.

The V and J genes are TRBV30 and TRBJ1-6; 7 nucleotides align to TRBD1. Trimming cost V 2 bases and J 0 bases; bases outside gene matches: 4. The germline CDR1 and CDR2 sequences are GTSNPN and SVGIG (reference sequence). The CDR3 is 16 residues long. The CDR3 sequence is CAWSRQGSSYNSPLHF. The DNA for the CDR3 is TGTGCCTGGAGTAGACAGGGTAGCTCCTATAATTCACCCCTCCACTTT.

The CDR3: CASTNPAGSYNEQFF. The CDR3, as DNA: TGTGCCAGCACCAATCCTGCAGGTTCCTACAATGAGCAGTTCTTC. V and J are TRBV11-2 and TRBJ2-1, with no clear D. The CDR3 covers 15 residues. Germline V gene data show CDR1 as SGHAT and CDR2 as FQNNGV. V was pared by 7 bases and J by 1 base, with 14 bases between.

The genes are TRBV28 and TRBJ1-1; a weak D match, TRBD1 (6 bases). Per germline, CDR1 MDHEN and CDR2 SYDVKM. The CDR3 loop spans 15 amino acids. V shed 6 bases and J shed 0 bases, with 14 bases lying between them. In DNA form, the CDR3 reads TGTGCCAGCAGGAGACCAGGGGCTATGAACACTGAAGCTTTCTTT. It encodes CASRRPGAMNTEAFF. The full variable domain, rest sourced from reference TRBV28 and TRBJ1-1, is DVKVTQSSRYLVKRTGEKVFLECVQDMDHENMFWYRQDPGLGLRLIYFSYDVKMKEKGDIPEGYSVSREKKERFSLILESASTNQTSMYLCASRRPGAMNTEAFFGQGTRLTVV.

V is TRBV4-3 and J is TRBJ1-1; no firm D call. Germline V gene data show CDR1 as LGHNA and CDR2 as YSLEER. Trimming took off 4 bases at V and 4 bases at J, with 16 bases between the two ends. The CDR3 sequence is 15 residues long. The CDR3 bases are TGCGCCAGCAGCCCTACGGGAGAGGAGGGCACTGAAGCTTTCTTT. Translated: CASSPTGEEGTEAFF.

The V and J genes are TRBV5-1 and TRBJ1-1, with TRBD1 identical over 9 bases. Germline V CDR1 and CDR2: SGHRS, YFSETQ. The trim removed 3 bases at V and 1 base at J, leaving 7 bases unmatched. The CDR3 totals 16 residues. The CDR3: CASSYGQGWENTEAFF. In nucleotides, the CDR3 is TGCGCCAGCAGCTACGGACAGGGGTGGGAGAACACTGAAGCTTTCTTT.

V gene TRBV5-5 combines with J gene TRBJ2-1, with TRBD2 identical over 7 bases. V trimming: 5 bases; J trimming: 5 bases; junction bases outside the gene matches: 7. The length of the CDR3 is 14 residues. Per germline, CDR1 SGHKS and CDR2 YYEKEE (reference sequence). CDR3 sequence: CASSYRGENNEQFF. The CDR3 region has the DNA TGTGCCAGCAGTTACCGGGGGGAAAACAATGAGCAGTTCTTC.

This clone was seen once. The junction departs from germline at one end; a sequencing error may be responsible. The chain uses TRBV7-2 and TRBJ2-7; perhaps TRBD2 as D (6 bases). Germline CDR1 is SGHTA and CDR2 is FQGNSA. There are 14 residues in the CDR3. The CDR3 loop is CASTLGQVGGEQYF. Here the CDR3 DNA reads TGTGCCAGCACCTTAGGTCAGGTCGGGGGCGAGCAGTACTTC.